This T cell receptor (beta chain) was observed in a study of CD8+CD57+ T cells in acquired aplastic anemia. The study profiled TCR beta VDJ and CDR3 using genomic DNA as template. TCRdb fed the reads into MiXCR, producing one record per CDR3 protein. The profile shows about 200,000 distinct CDR3 sequences, approximately 65% of them singletons. Selection for sequencing was limited to patients who had shown CD8+CD57+ cell expansion by flow cytometry. The CDR3 contains 13 residues. The V and J ends lost 3 bases and 4 bases respectively, with 12 bases between them. Germline V lookup: CDR1 DFQATT, CDR2 SNEGSKA (reference sequence).

The sequence came from a human donor with aplastic anemia. The chain uses TRBV20-1 and TRBJ1-2, with D unclear. What was sequenced was sorted CD4+, CD8+, or CD8+CD57+ T cells (not recorded which) from PBMCs. The CDR3 coding sequence is TGCAGTGCTAGCGGGCAGTATATCTATGGCTACACCTTC. Its translation: CSASGQYIYGYTF.